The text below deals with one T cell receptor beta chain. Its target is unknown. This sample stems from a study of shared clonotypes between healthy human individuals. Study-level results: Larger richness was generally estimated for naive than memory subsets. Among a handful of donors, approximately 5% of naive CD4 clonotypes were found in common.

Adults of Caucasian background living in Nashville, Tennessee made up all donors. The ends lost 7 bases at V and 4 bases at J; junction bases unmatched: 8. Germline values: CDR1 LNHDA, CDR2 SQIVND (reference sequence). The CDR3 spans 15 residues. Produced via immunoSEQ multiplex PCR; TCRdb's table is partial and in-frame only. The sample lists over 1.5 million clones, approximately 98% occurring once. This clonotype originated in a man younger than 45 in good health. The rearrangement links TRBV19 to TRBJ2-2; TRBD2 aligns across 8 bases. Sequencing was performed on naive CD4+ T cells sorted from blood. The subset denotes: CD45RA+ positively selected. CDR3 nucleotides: TGTGCCAGTATTGGGCTAGCGGGTTTCACCGGGGAGCTGTTTTTT. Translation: CASIGLAGFTGELFF. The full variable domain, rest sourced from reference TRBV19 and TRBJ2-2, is DGGITQSPKYLFRKEGQNVTLSCEQNLNHDAMYWYRQDPGQGLRLIYYSQIVNDFQKGDIAEGYSVSREKKESFPLTVTSAQKNPTAFYLCASIGLAGFTGELFFGEGSRLTVL.